Following are 11 T cell receptor beta chains from one sample sequenced in a study of neurological immune-mediated disorders. TCRdb analysed the 5' RACE reads with MiXCR anew, one entry per CDR3 protein. The sample carries 70,000 to 95,000 distinct CDR3 sequences, over 15% recorded once. The sequenced sample consisted of PBMCs. The receptors originated from a middle-aged woman in good health.

This clonotype was seen at least ten times. This rearrangement joins TRBV7-8 to TRBJ1-3; D gene uncertain. The CDR3 is 19 residues long. Germline V CDR1 and CDR2: SGHVS, FQNEAQ. Trimming took 1 base from V and 0 from J, leaving 19 bases between them. CDR3 amino acids: CASSLERVKAKSSGNTIYF. In nucleotides, the CDR3 is TGTGCCAGCAGCTTAGAGAGGGTGAAGGCCAAAAGCTCTGGAAACACCATATATTTT.

The CDR3 DNA sequence: TGTGCCAGCAGTTACTCTCACAGTACCTACGAGCAGTACTTC. This sequence encodes CASSYSHSTYEQYF. This chain uses TRBV6-2 or TRBV6-3 with TRBJ2-7, with no clear D. The germline V gene encodes CDR1 MNHEY and CDR2 SVGEGT. The germline V and J ends were trimmed by 0 bases and 2 bases, with 8 bases remaining between them. The CDR3 is 14 amino acids.

This clonotype was counted ten times or more. The rearrangement links TRBV29-1 to TRBJ1-2; D is unclear. This CDR3 contains 14 residues. V lost 3 bases, J lost 2 bases, and 13 bases lay in between. Germline V gene sequence: CDR1 SQVTM, CDR2 ANQGSEA. DNA for the CDR3: TGCAGCGTTGATGGGCAGGATGTCAACTATGGCTACACCTTC. Its protein is CSVDGQDVNYGYTF.

This clonotype was counted ten times or more. V is TRBV2 and J is TRBJ2-2; 7 positions match TRBD2. The CDR3 contains 17 residues. Germline CDR1 is SNHLY and CDR2 is FYNNEI. V was pared by 4 bases and J by 2 bases, with 10 bases of the junction left unmatched. In DNA form, the CDR3 reads TGTGCCAGCAGTGGTGGCCGAGCGGGGCCTAACACCGGGGAGCTGTTTTTT. Translated, it gives CASSGGRAGPNTGELFF.

Remarks on this clonotype: A much bigger clone sits one base away, suggesting this may be a read error. This chain connects TRBV7-8 to TRBJ2-1; a possible D gene is TRBD2 (6 bases). The length of the CDR3 is 16 residues. V was clipped by 5 bases and J by 6 bases, with 20 bases between them. Germline V gene data show CDR1 as SGHVS and CDR2 as FQNEAQ. This CDR3 reads CASSPPRDFLLNEQFF. The CDR3 DNA follows: TGTGCCAGCAGCCCGCCTCGGGACTTTCTCCTCAATGAGCAGTTCTTC.

This clonotype was observed many times. V usage is TRBV5-1 and J usage is TRBJ2-7; possible D gene TRBD2, 6 bases. The CDR3 is 15 amino acids. Germline V gene sequence: CDR1 SGHRS, CDR2 YFSETQ. Trimming pared 0 bases from V and 5 bases from J, leaving 15 bases between. The CDR3 DNA reads as TGCGCCAGCAGCTTGGCCGCGGGGCGTTACAACGAGCAGTACTTC. Its protein product is CASSLAAGRYNEQYF.

In its sample, this clonotype was seen many times. This chain joins TRBV5-1 and TRBJ2-3, with TRBD2 matching over 13 bases. Germline trimming cut 5 bases from V and 4 bases from J; bases unmatched to any gene: 4. This CDR3 contains 15 residues. The V gene's germline CDR1 is SGHRS and CDR2 YFSETQ. The CDR3 DNA sequence: TGCGCCAGCAGACTAGCGGGGGGGCCCGCAGATACGCAGTATTTT. Translating gives CASRLAGGPADTQYF.

To note about this clonotype: Given a much more abundant clone one base away, this may be a read error. The V gene is TRBV20-1, the J gene TRBJ2-7, with D tentatively TRBD1 (7 bases). The germline V gene has CDR1 DFQATT and CDR2 SNEGSKA (reference sequence). The CDR3 is 15 residues long. CDR3 sequence reads: CSARDQGGNSYKQYF. The CDR3 DNA follows: TGCAGTGCTAGAGATCAGGGGGGAAACTCCTACAAGCAGTACTTC.

This clonotype was counted at least ten times. This chain uses TRBV20-1 with TRBJ1-5, with a tentative D call TRBD1 (5 bases). This CDR3 has 12 amino acids. Trimming removed 1 base from V and 7 bases from J, with 8 bases in between. CDR1 is DFQATT and CDR2 is SNEGSKA in the germline V gene (reference sequence). The CDR3 sequence: CSARVGVQPQHF. The CDR3 nucleotides are TGCAGTGCTAGAGTGGGGGTGCAGCCCCAGCATTTT.

The sample holds many counts of this clonotype. This chain links TRBV15 with TRBJ2-3; tentative D call: TRBD1 (5 bases). V was cut by 5 bases and J by 0 bases, with 12 bases left in between. CDR1 is LNHNV and CDR2 is YYDKDF in the germline V gene (reference sequence). This CDR3 has 15 residues. In DNA form, the CDR3 reads TGTGCCACCAGCTCTGGGGCAGGGAGCACAGATACGCAGTATTTT. It yields the protein CATSSGAGSTDTQYF.

This clonotype appeared many times. V is TRBV20-1 and J is TRBJ1-3; no clear D gene. CDR1 and CDR2 (germline): DFQATT, SNEGSKA (reference sequence). There are 12 residues in the CDR3. This chain's CDR3 is CSAYFSGNTIYF. The CDR3 DNA sequence: TGCAGCGCCTATTTCTCTGGAAACACCATATATTTT.